This T cell receptor (beta chain) was sequenced during a study of blood T cells in healthy people across ages. The second PCR ran about 6 to 12 cycles with a sample-barcoded 5' primer and J-beta primers. Every individual sample yielded 2.5 million or more paired-end reads (each containing CDR3). TCRdb re-analysed the 5' RACE reads in MiXCR, keeping a single row per CDR3 protein. The sample carries approximately 800,000 distinct CDR3 sequences, 56% recorded once. This clonotype occurred once. Antigen: not known. Total RNA amounts of at least 5 micrograms were extracted per sample. Looked up from germline, CDR1 is SGDLS and CDR2 is YYNGEE. This CDR3 has 16 amino acids. General study results and limits: Age brought a roughly linear fall in TCR beta diversity measured per million T cells.

The TCR originated in a man in his forties in good health. The sample taken for sequencing was blood. This chain joins TRBV9 and TRBJ2-5; D unresolved. The J call may not be correct, given that the DNA end is closer to TRBJ2-7. CDR3 coding DNA: TGTGCCAGCAGCGCATCCTTTTTAAGGGTGGTAAACGAGCAGTACTTC. Translating gives CASSASFLRVVNEQYF.